This TCR beta chain was documented in a study of blood T cell repertoires in COVID-19 (dated by TCRdb to 2020 to 2022). Study-wide context: The collaborator samples originated in the United States, Italy and Spain and spanned the acute and convalescent phases of COVID-19. A freely available public database, intended as a resource for researchers studying the immune response to SARS-CoV-2, is where the repertoires were released. Subjects who had been exposed to COVID-19, were actively infected with it, or had recovered from it provided the deeply sampled blood TCRbeta repertoires that made up the dataset. The samples were drawn from two sources: the first 160 participants of the ongoing ImmuneRACE study, and 1,000 to 1,500 subjects contributed by 6 global collaborators. Where HLA class I and class II types were available, the types were taken from metadata supplied by the sample provider, not from assay-based typing. The material from the prospective study consisted of cDNA or gDNA derived from T cells, B-cell-depleted T cells, or PBMCs. The sample metadata nearly always contained a de-identified subject ID, COVID-19 status, age in years and sex. Overall results and qualifications from the work: The quantity of clinical and demographic metadata differed by source and by participant and was supplied without curation.

From the germline V gene (reference sequence), CDR1 is SEHNR and CDR2 is FQNEAQ. Including cysteine and phenylalanine, the CDR3 has 13 amino acids. Solely the CDR3 DNA is kept, with 39 bases framed from the first base. V is clipped by 4 bases and J by 4 bases, and the sequence between their germline boundaries is 11 bases long. TCRbeta CDR3 regions were amplified from genomic DNA using the immunoSEQ Assay, a bias-controlled multiplex PCR. The study's processing was this. The number of nucleated cells in each sample was estimated by amplification of reference gene primers within the assay. To quantify the absolute abundance of each unique TCRbeta CDR3 rearrangement, sequence reads were collapsed and filtered. For each sample, productive Simpson clonality was calculated as the square root of Simpson's diversity index across productive rearrangements. TCRdb obtained this table from immuneACCESS and retained in-frame rearrangements with V and J assigned. These tables miss some clones; where compared with another copy, unresolved V genes account for less than half of the shortfall, and the remainder is unexplained. The V and J calls and clone size were taken over from that table, and D and trimming were inferred from the DNA. The sample table contains 150,000 to 200,000 clones; only one count was recorded for nearly 90% of them. Jointly, the top ten make up 0.62% of the sample.

The collaborating institutions used their own protocols to collect whole blood in K2EDTA tubes. For TCRbeta analysis, collaborator samples were shipped as frozen whole blood, as isolated PBMCs, or as DNA extracted from either sample type. This clone is medium-sized (0.01 to 0.1%) in its sample. This clone's antigen is unknown. Base qualities were left out, and no much larger clone turns up one base away. The receptor chain draws on TRBV7-9 and TRBJ2-7, and TRBD1 may be the D gene, going by 6 matching bases. The specimen was peripheral blood. The sequence came from a man aged 45-65 years with acute or convalescent COVID-19. The CDR3: CASSSGTQYEQYF. DNA sequence: TGTGCCAGCAGCTCAGGGACACAGTACGAGCAGTACTTC.